Only one count was recorded for the clone carrying this TCR beta chain. Its antigen is undetermined. This CDR3 comprises 17 residues. Germline CDR1 and CDR2: SGHRS and YFSETQ. Use of 60 Vbeta and 13 Jbeta primers characterized the PCR. Some clones are missing from TCRdb's copy, which holds only in-frame ones; the method was immunoSEQ multiplex PCR. The sample gives around 200,000 clones, approximately 86% of which show up once; approximately 0.31% is in the top ten. This sample stems from a study of cytomegalovirus exposure and HLA in healthy donors. Study context: The approximately 100 million unique TCR beta sequences, from some 170 million T cells, were found by an earlier analysis.

Notes on the study in general: It was reportedly the case that the classifier diagnosed cytomegalovirus status with high specificity and sensitivity.

The origin of this receptor is a woman aged 25-40 years in good health and CMV-seronegative. Sample: PBMCs. The chain combines TRBV5-1 with TRBJ2-5; 11 bases are a match to TRBD2. The DNA matches TRBJ2-7 better at its end, which makes the J call doubtful. The CDR3 sequence is CASSYLAGGPQSYEQYF. Here the CDR3 DNA reads TGCGCCAGCAGCTATTTAGCGGGAGGGCCTCAGTCCTACGAGCAGTACTTC.